The 5 T cell receptor beta chains reported below all come from one sample, sequenced in a study of OX40 agonist ivuxolimab in advanced cancers. Profiled with immunoSEQ multiplex PCR; TCRdb holds only in-frame clones, not every one. The sample consists of tens of thousands of clones, about 92% of them appearing once. This material consisted of CD4+ or CD8+ T cells sorted from blood, taken in a trial of the OX40 agonist ivuxolimab. The receptors were gathered from an adult with an advanced solid tumor such as melanoma, head and neck, liver or kidney cancer.

This clone was picked up one time. The chain combines TRBV14 with TRBJ1-2; D is uncertain. This CDR3 is 16 amino acids long. The germline V gene has CDR1 SGHDN and CDR2 FVKESK. Trimming shortened V by 1 base and J by 5 bases, and 17 bases separated the two germline ends. The CDR3 loop reads CASSQGLGRLLYGYTF. CDR3 in DNA: TGTGCCAGCAGCCAAGGTTTGGGCCGGTTGTTGTATGGCTACACCTTC. The full variable domain, with the rest looked up from reference TRBV14 and TRBJ1-2, is EAGVTQFPSHSVIEKGQTVTLRCDPISGHDNLYWYRRVMGKEIKFLLHFVKESKQDESGMPNNRFLAERTGGTYSTLKVQPAELEDSGVYFCASSQGLGRLLYGYTFGSGTRLTVV.

The V call is TRBV5-1, the J call TRBJ1-1, with D tentatively TRBD1 (6 bases). Trimming pared 6 bases from V and 1 base from J, leaving 13 bases between. The CDR3 extends over 14 amino acids. Germline lookup yields CDR1 SGHRS and CDR2 YFSETQ. The CDR3 sequence: CASNPGTTNTEAFF. The CDR3 DNA sequence: TGCGCCAGCAACCCCGGGACAACGAACACTGAAGCTTTCTTT.

The chain couples TRBV19 to TRBJ2-2; 8 bases are a match to TRBD1. This CDR3 contains 16 residues. Trimming took 4 bases from V and 0 from J; bases not matched to a gene: 4. Germline V gene sequence: CDR1 LNHDA, CDR2 SQIVND (reference sequence). CDR3 protein: CASSKRQGSNTGELFF. The CDR3 nucleotides are TGTGCCAGTAGTAAGCGACAGGGGTCGAACACCGGGGAGCTGTTTTTT.

This rearrangement joins TRBV6-6 to TRBJ1-1; maybe TRBD1 (6 bases). The CDR3 spans 14 residues. The V gene's germline CDR1 is MNHNY and CDR2 SVGAGI (reference sequence). V lost 6 bases and J lost 1, with 12 bases in between. The CDR3 DNA is TGTGCCAGCAGCCCCGGACAGACGAACACTGAAGCTTTCTTT. Protein sequence: CASSPGQTNTEAFF.

This chain links TRBV7-9 with TRBJ1-1; 8 bases match TRBD1. V was pared by 5 bases and J by 4 bases, with 6 bases of the junction left unmatched. Germline CDR1 and CDR2: SEHNR and FQNEAQ (reference sequence). There are 14 residues in the CDR3. The CDR3 reads CASSQQGDITEAFF. In DNA, the CDR3 is TGTGCCAGCAGCCAACAGGGGGATATCACTGAAGCTTTCTTT. The whole variable domain, remainder taken from reference TRBV7-9 and TRBJ1-1, is DTGVSQNPRHKITKRGQNVTFRCDPISEHNRLYWYRQTLGQGPEFLTYFQNEAQLEKSRLLSDRFSAERPKGSFSTLEIQRTEQGDSAMYLCASSQQGDITEAFFGQGTRLTVV.